This T cell receptor beta chain was sequenced in a study of T cells in Graves' hyperthyroidism and ophthalmopathy. Overall study: Specimen type is peripheral blood, collected at initial diagnosis prior to any treatment. General study findings and limits: In the blood, most expanded thyroid clonotypes above 0.001 appeared as well. A model built on 13 V-J features separated ophthalmopathy from stable hyperthyroidism.

Amplification of TCR beta CDR3 regions was performed using RNA transcripts as template. Carried out on the TCR CDR3, a first-round RT-PCR used the HTBI primer set. MiXCR, run by TCRdb on the multiplex PCR reads, gives a single entry per CDR3 protein. Here the sample spans about 400,000 distinct CDR3 sequences, just under 15% being singletons. The ends lost 11 bases at V and 7 bases at J; junction bases unmatched: 4. The length of the CDR3 is 13 residues. This clonotype has a count of ten or more. What it binds is unknown. Those with hyperthyroidism were 18 to 65 years old, newly diagnosed, and ill for under 2 months.

The TCR originated in a woman between 25 and 40 years old with Graves' hyperthyroidism. Material for sequencing was blood. The chain joins TRBV12-3 or TRBV12-4 to TRBJ2-1, with 14 bases matching TRBD2. The DNA for the CDR3 is TGTGCCGCGGGACTAGCGGGAGTTAATGAGCAGTTCTTC. As protein: CAAGLAGVNEQFF.